This T cell receptor beta chain was documented in a study of lymphopenia after photon versus proton radiotherapy. Study conclusions and caveats: Authors raise, but do not show, better survival with proton therapy.

Repertoires were generated with immunoSEQ multiplex PCR, while TCRdb's copy carries only in-frame clones and drops some. The table has about 17,000 clones, 75% to 95% seen once. Regarding this clone: The antigen remains undetermined.

Germline lookup yields CDR1 KGHSH and CDR2 LQKENI. CDR3 length: 17 residues. V was pared by 4 bases and J by 1 base, with 12 bases of the junction left unmatched. This sequence was found in a man between 60 and 75 years old with pancreatic cancer. V and J are TRBV18 and TRBJ1-1; 7 nucleotides agree with TRBD1. Here the sequenced sample was peripheral blood, taken from a patient treated with photon-based radiotherapy. The CDR3 bases are TGTGCCAGCTCACGGGCGACAGGGACGGTTAAGAACACTGAAGCTTTCTTT. This encodes CASSRATGTVKNTEAFF. Full variable domain (rest looked up from reference TRBV18 and TRBJ1-1): NAGVMQNPRHLVRRRGQEARLRCSPMKGHSHVYWYRQLPEEGLKFMVYLQKENIIDESGMPKERFSAEFPKEGPSILRIQQVVRGDSAAYFCASSRATGTVKNTEAFFGQGTRLTVV.